What follows are 4 T cell receptor beta chains derived from one specimen sequenced in a study of blood T cell repertoires in COVID-19. Assay: immunoSEQ multiplex PCR; the TCRdb copy retains only in-frame clones and omits some. The sample lists 65,000 to 100,000 clones; about four fifths were seen once. The material sequenced was peripheral blood. These TCRs come from a woman of 80 years or more with acute or convalescent COVID-19.

This rearrangement joins TRBV19 to TRBJ1-5, with 7 bases fitting TRBD1. Trimming took 7 bases from V and 4 from J; bases not matched to a gene: 10. Germline V gene lookup returns CDR1 LNHDA and CDR2 SQIVND (reference sequence). The CDR3 is made up of 15 amino acids. The CDR3 DNA reads as TGTGCCAGTACCCCTTCGACAGGGAGGAATCAGCCCCAGCATTTT. Amino acids: CASTPSTGRNQPQHF.

The gene calls are TRBV7-8 and TRBJ2-2; 7 nucleotides line up with TRBD2. The CDR3 runs 15 residues. The germline CDR1 and CDR2 sequences are SGHVS and FQNEAQ. The ends lost 1 base at V and 6 bases at J; junction bases unmatched: 5. The CDR3 loop is CASSLGSGRAGELFF. CDR3 sequence (DNA): TGTGCCAGCAGCTTAGGGTCAGGGAGGGCCGGGGAGCTGTTTTTT.

The chain has TRBV7-2 and TRBJ2-1, with 7 bases fitting TRBD2. This CDR3 is built from 15 residues. Germline assignment: CDR1 SGHTA and CDR2 FQGNSA. J lost 4 bases, V lost 0 bases, and 3 bases had no gene match. CDR3 sequence (DNA): TGTGCCAGCAGCTTAGCCTACGGGGGGTACAATGAGCAGTTCTTC. Translated, it gives CASSLAYGGYNEQFF.

The chain has TRBV4-1 and TRBJ1-1; D is ambiguous. The V end lost 2 bases, the J end lost 6 bases, and 10 bases lay between the germline ends. Germline assignment: CDR1 MGHRA and CDR2 YSYEKL. The CDR3 length is 13 residues. CDR3 nucleotides: TGCGCCAGCAGCCAATTCCTTTTAGCTGAAGCTTTCTTT. Its protein product is CASSQFLLAEAFF.